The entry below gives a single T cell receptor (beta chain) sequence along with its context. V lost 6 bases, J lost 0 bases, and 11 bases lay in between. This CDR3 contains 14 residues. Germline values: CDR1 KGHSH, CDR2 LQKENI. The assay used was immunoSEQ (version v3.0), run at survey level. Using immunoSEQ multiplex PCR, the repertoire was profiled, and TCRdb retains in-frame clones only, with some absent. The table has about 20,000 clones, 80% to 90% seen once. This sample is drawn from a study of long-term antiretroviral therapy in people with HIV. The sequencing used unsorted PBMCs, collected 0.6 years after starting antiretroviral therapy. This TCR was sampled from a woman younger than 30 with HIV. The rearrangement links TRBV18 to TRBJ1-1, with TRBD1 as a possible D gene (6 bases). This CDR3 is CASSPDRLNTEAFF. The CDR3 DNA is TGTGCCAGCTCCCCCGACAGGTTGAACACTGAAGCTTTCTTT.